This T cell receptor beta chain was observed in a study of T cell responses to AZD1222 COVID-19 vaccine. TCRdb's table, derived via immunoSEQ multiplex PCR, lists solely in-frame clones and lacks some. The repertoire holds approximately 150,000 clones, with roughly nine tenths as singletons. The ends were cut back, 9 bases at V and 7 bases at J, with 19 bases in the middle. The length of the CDR3 is 14 residues. CDR1 and CDR2 (germline): MDHEN, SYDVKM. The sample was peripheral blood, taken on day 0 of AZD1222 vaccination. The chain joins TRBV28 to TRBJ1-5, with D perhaps matching TRBD1 (6 bases). The source of this sequence is an adult in good health. CDR3 loop: CASGGGSRQQPQHF. The CDR3 DNA sequence: TGTGCCAGTGGAGGGGGGAGTCGTCAACAGCCCCAGCATTTT.